This T cell receptor beta chain was retrieved from a study of neurological immune-mediated disorders. Germline CDR1 is DFQATT and CDR2 is SNEGSKA (reference sequence). This CDR3 spans 17 amino acids. Trimming removed 6 bases from V and 1 base from J; junction bases left unmatched: 7. This clonotype was recorded many times. TCRdb redid the calling of the 5' RACE reads with MiXCR, one entry per CDR3 protein. The data contain around 33,000 distinct CDR3 sequences, under 9.5% of them singletons. Specimen: PBMCs. This chain joins TRBV20-1 and TRBJ2-6; 12 positions match TRBD1. The sequence came from a middle-aged woman in good health. CDR3 protein: CSAPGQGASSGANVLTF. DNA for the CDR3: TGCAGTGCGCCGGGACAGGGGGCTTCTTCTGGGGCCAACGTCCTGACTTTC.